One and the same sample provided the 6 T cell receptor beta chains below, sequenced in a study of T cell changes during pregnancy in multiple sclerosis. Sequencing used immunoSEQ multiplex PCR; TCRdb keeps in-frame clones, though not all of them. The data show around 88,000 clones, about 90% seen once. The sequenced sample was peripheral blood, obtained after pregnancy. The receptor source for this set is a female donor in good health, enrolled as a control in a pregnancy study.

The chain employs TRBV28 and TRBJ2-3; a weak D match, TRBD2 (5 bases). Trimming removed 7 bases at V and 4 bases at J, with 18 bases between. Germline V gene data show CDR1 as MDHEN and CDR2 as SYDVKM. The CDR3 is made up of 15 amino acids. The CDR3 bases are TGTGCCAGCACGTTAGGAGGATGGGTATCAGATACGCAGTATTTT. Protein: CASTLGGWVSDTQYF.

On this clone itself: This CDR3 is also generated by other DNA sequences in the sample. The V gene is TRBV7-9, the J gene TRBJ2-1; tentative D call: TRBD2 (5 bases). The germline V and J ends were trimmed by 5 bases and 0 bases, with 11 bases remaining between them. The CDR3 length is 15 residues. Germline assignment: CDR1 SEHNR and CDR2 FQNEAQ (reference sequence). In DNA form, the CDR3 reads TGTGCCAGCAGCGTTAGCGAGAGCTCCTACAATGAGCAGTTCTTC. Amino acid sequence: CASSVSESSYNEQFF.

This sequence joins TRBV7-2 and TRBJ1-1, with D possibly being TRBD1 (6 bases). The germline CDR1 and CDR2 sequences are SGHTA and FQGNSA. The CDR3 consists of 15 residues. V dropped 3 bases and J dropped 2 bases, with 13 bases sitting between them. The CDR3 region is CASSLGWGHNTEAFF. The CDR3 bases are TGTGCCAGCAGCTTGGGTTGGGGGCATAACACTGAAGCTTTCTTT.

J is TRBJ2-7 and V is TRBV5-8; 9 bases match TRBD2. Per the germline V gene, CDR1 is SGHTS and CDR2 is YDEGEE. The CDR3 is 15 amino acids. J gave up 6 bases and V 0 bases, and 7 bases lay outside the gene matches. The CDR3: CASSLARLAGPEQYF. For the CDR3, the DNA is TGTGCCAGCAGCTTGGCCCGGCTAGCGGGGCCCGAGCAGTACTTC.

The chain joins TRBV7-8 to TRBJ2-7, with 9 bases that match TRBD1. Germline assignment: CDR1 SGHVS and CDR2 FQNEAQ. J was trimmed by 3 bases and V by 5 bases; bases with no gene match: 17. The CDR3 length is 18 residues. The CDR3 sequence is CASSTHRTLGDRVYEQYF. The CDR3 coding sequence is TGTGCCAGCAGCACGCACCGAACGCTCGGGGACAGGGTCTACGAGCAGTACTTC.

The rearrangement uses TRBV30 and TRBJ2-1, with D perhaps TRBD1 (5 bases). V lost 0 bases, J lost 10 bases, and 19 bases lay in between. CDR3 length: 15 amino acids. Germline V gene data show CDR1 as GTSNPN and CDR2 as SVGIG (reference sequence). Here the CDR3 DNA reads TGTGCCTGGAGTGTAATAAGGGGTCTTGGGGAAGAGCAGTTCTTC. Translating it yields CAWSVIRGLGEEQFF.